A single sample gave rise to the 29 T cell receptor beta chains below, sequenced in a study of T-cell reconstitution after alpha-beta-depleted transplantation in children. Unique molecular identifiers were incorporated when the TCRbeta library was constructed. TCRdb re-derived calls from the PCR reads in MiXCR, one entry per CDR3 protein. Among hundreds of thousands of distinct CDR3 sequences, around 23% were seen once, and the ten largest hold roughly 14%. The source material was PBMCs, mostly from graft donor cells, sampled 360 days after TCRalphabeta/CD19-depleted stem cell transplant. These receptors came from a boy under three years old who had a stem cell transplant for acute myeloid leukemia, so the T cells may come from the graft donor.

This clonotype was observed a few times. The chain recombines TRBV5-5 with TRBJ2-1, with 12 bases matching TRBD2. V shed 1 base and J 15 bases; nucleotides not matched to a gene: 8. Per the germline V gene, CDR1 is SGHKS and CDR2 is YYEKEE (reference sequence). This CDR3 region has 14 residues. The CDR3 nucleotides read TGTGCCAGCAGCTTGAGACTAGCGGGGGACCGTAGGTTCTTC. Its translation: CASSLRLAGDRRFF.

This clonotype was recorded a few times. This chain links TRBV12-3 or TRBV12-4 with TRBJ1-6; unclear D gene. CDR3 length equals 12 residues. V was trimmed by 7 bases and J by 8 bases, leaving 9 bases between them. CDR3 loop: CASIGFDSPLHF. CDR3 DNA: TGTGCCAGCATCGGGTTCGATTCACCCCTCCACTTT.

V is TRBV7-8 and J is TRBJ2-2; TRBD1 matches at 7 bases. The germline gives CDR1 SGHVS, CDR2 FQNEAQ. This CDR3 spans 17 amino acids. V dropped 5 bases and J dropped 5; count of bases not matched to a gene: 14. The chain's CDR3 is CASSPRPGQQWTGELFF. Here the CDR3 DNA reads TGTGCCAGCAGCCCCCGTCCGGGACAGCAATGGACCGGGGAGCTGTTTTTT.

This clonotype was found a few times. This chain joins TRBV5-1 and TRBJ1-5, with 11 bases matching TRBD1. This CDR3 has 15 amino acids. The J segment lost 4 bases and the V segment lost 4 bases, leaving 4 bases of the junction unmatched. The V gene's germline CDR1 is SGHRS and CDR2 YFSETQ. CDR3 residues: CASSAGQGGNQPQHF. The CDR3 DNA reads TGCGCCAGCAGCGCGGGACAGGGGGGAAATCAGCCCCAGCATTTT.

V usage is TRBV4-2 and J usage is TRBJ2-5; 7 positions agree with TRBD2. V shed 2 bases, J shed 4 bases, and the junction held 13 bases outside the gene matches. CDR3 length: 17 amino acids. Germline V gene data show CDR1 as LGHNA and CDR2 as YNFKEQ. The CDR3 spells CASSQIASKRGPETQYF. In DNA, the CDR3 is TGTGCCAGCAGCCAAATCGCGTCCAAGCGGGGCCCAGAGACCCAGTACTTC.

This clonotype was detected only a few times. This chain links TRBV18 with TRBJ2-7; possibly TRBD1 for D (6 bases). This CDR3 is built from 13 residues. V was pared by 5 bases and J by 6 bases, with 14 bases between. Germline lookup yields CDR1 KGHSH and CDR2 LQKENI. In nucleotides, the CDR3 is TGTGCCAGCTCAGACTCGGGACAAAGCGAGCAGTACGTC. It translates to CASSDSGQSEQYV.

This clonotype was counted ten times or more. J is TRBJ2-1 and V is TRBV5-1; unclear D gene. V lost 4 bases to trimming and J lost 0 bases, with 11 bases between them. Germline V gene sequence: CDR1 SGHRS, CDR2 YFSETQ. This CDR3 comprises 15 residues. CDR3 nucleotide sequence: TGCGCCAGCAGCGAGGCCCTTAGCTCCTACAATGAGCAGTTCTTC. This codes for CASSEALSSYNEQFF.

The chain employs TRBV9 and TRBJ2-2; D unresolved. Germline CDR1 SGDLS, CDR2 YYNGEE. This CDR3 contains 16 residues. Trimming took 4 bases from V and 5 from J, leaving 18 bases between them. The CDR3 here is CASSPSPQPRTGELFF. DNA of the CDR3: TGTGCCAGCAGCCCCTCCCCCCAGCCCCGGACCGGGGAGCTGTTTTTT.

The chain has TRBV20-1 and TRBJ2-2, with D perhaps TRBD1 (5 bases). Deletions cut 3 bases from V and 4 bases from J, with 12 bases between. Germline V lookup: CDR1 DFQATT, CDR2 SNEGSKA (reference sequence). The CDR3 consists of 14 residues. The CDR3 DNA sequence: TGCAGTGCTAGGGCCAGGGTCGGCACCGGGGAGCTGTTTTTT. Translated: CSARARVGTGELFF.

This clonotype was recorded at least ten times. The conserved final phenylalanine or tryptophan is absent from the CDR3, which likely points to a read error. V usage is TRBV5-1 and J usage is TRBJ2-3; tentatively, D is TRBD2 (6 bases). Germline CDR1 and CDR2: SGHRS and YFSETQ. The ends were cut back, 7 bases at V and 0 bases at J, with 21 bases in the middle. This CDR3 has 17 amino acids. CDR3 in DNA: TGCGCCAGCGGAGGGGCAGCGGGTAACCCTAGCACAGATACGCAGTATCTT. Protein product: CASGGAAGNPSTDTQYL.

At least ten counts were recorded for this clonotype. The chain uses TRBV5-1 and TRBJ2-5, with D possibly TRBD1 on 6 matching bases. In germline, CDR1 is SGHRS, CDR2 YFSETQ. This CDR3 contains 16 residues. The V gene lost 0 bases and the J gene lost 4 bases, with 16 bases spanning the gap. The CDR3 nucleotides are TGCGCCAGCAGCTTGGCTGGGACAATCGACGTAGAGACCCAGTACTTC. Translating gives CASSLAGTIDVETQYF.

This clonotype was seen repeatedly, ten times or more. The chain links TRBV7-2 to TRBJ2-1, with a tentative D call TRBD1 (7 bases). This CDR3 has 18 residues. Per germline, CDR1 SGHTA and CDR2 FQGNSA. V lost 3 bases, J lost 0 bases, and 18 bases lay in between. CDR3 in DNA: TGTGCCAGCAGCTTCAGCAGCTTTCAGGGGGGCTCCTACAATGAGCAGTTCTTC. Translated: CASSFSSFQGGSYNEQFF.

This sequence joins TRBV4-3 and TRBJ2-1, with D possibly being TRBD2 (6 bases). The V end was cut by 0 bases, the J end by 4 bases, with 22 bases between. Germline lookup yields CDR1 LGHNA and CDR2 YSLEER. The CDR3 runs to 19 residues. The CDR3 DNA follows: TGCGCCAGCAGCCAAGATCGAGGAGGAGGGGCATCTGGTTACAATGAGCAGTTCTTC. Amino acids: CASSQDRGGGASGYNEQFF.

This clonotype was detected ten times or more. This chain uses TRBV12-3 or TRBV12-4 with TRBJ2-3, with 8 bases aligning to TRBD1. Trimming removed 3 bases from V and 6 bases from J; junction bases left unmatched: 2. This CDR3 spans 13 amino acids. The CDR3: CASSLRDRDTQYF. The CDR3 DNA sequence: TGTGCCAGCAGTTTGAGGGACAGGGATACGCAGTATTTT.

The rearrangement joins TRBV11-2 to TRBJ2-5; D may be TRBD1 (7 bases). CDR1 and CDR2 from the germline V gene are SGHAT and FQNNGV. CDR3 length equals 16 residues. V dropped 2 bases and J dropped 2 bases, with 15 bases sitting between them. The CDR3 protein is CASSLPRGQQQETQYF. The CDR3 DNA follows: TGTGCCAGCAGCTTACCGCGGGGACAGCAACAAGAGACCCAGTACTTC.

The V and J genes are TRBV7-9 and TRBJ2-3, with a possible D match to TRBD2 (5 bases). CDR3 length: 14 amino acids. Trimming took 3 bases from V and 2 from J, leaving 9 bases between them. Per germline, CDR1 SEHNR and CDR2 FQNEAQ (reference sequence). The CDR3 protein is CASSLDLHTDTQYF. CDR3 coding DNA: TGTGCCAGCAGCTTGGACTTACACACAGATACGCAGTATTTT.

The chain uses TRBV20-1 and TRBJ2-1; no clear D. The V gene lost 6 bases and the J gene lost 8 bases, with 14 bases spanning the gap. Germline CDR1 and CDR2: DFQATT and SNEGSKA (reference sequence). CDR3 size: 12 residues. This chain's CDR3 is CSAHQRPDEQFF. CDR3 DNA sequence: TGCAGTGCCCATCAAAGGCCGGATGAGCAGTTCTTC.

In this sample, this clonotype turned up a few times. V is TRBV7-9 and J is TRBJ2-7; tentative D call: TRBD2 (6 bases). The CDR3 has 15 amino acids. Trimming removed 3 bases at V and 2 bases at J, with 14 bases between. In germline, CDR1 is SEHNR, CDR2 FQNEAQ (reference sequence). The CDR3 DNA reads TGTGCCAGCAGCTTCCTCCACGGAGGGGCCTACGAGCAGTACGTC. Translating gives CASSFLHGGAYEQYV.

This clonotype occurred many times. The gene calls are TRBV28 and TRBJ1-4; D is ambiguous. The V end was cut by 6 bases, the J end by 4 bases, with 12 bases between. Looked up from germline, CDR1 is MDHEN and CDR2 is SYDVKM. The CDR3 runs 14 residues. CDR3 coding DNA: TGTGCCAGCAGCGAACAGCGATTTAATGAAAAACTGTTTTTT. Its translation is CASSEQRFNEKLFF.

The table lists this clonotype with a few counts. The J gene is TRBJ2-5, the V gene TRBV10-3; D is unresolved. CDR1 ENHRY and CDR2 SYGVKD come from the germline V gene. V was shortened by 2 bases and J by 5 bases, with 15 bases between the two germline ends. The CDR3 runs 15 residues. The CDR3 region has the DNA TGTGCCATCAGTGAGGCCGGGTCCCGCCCGGAGACCCAGTACTTC. Amino acid sequence: CAISEAGSRPETQYF.

This clonotype was seen a handful of times. The chain links TRBV7-2 to TRBJ1-5; D gene ambiguous. V was pared by 5 bases and J by 0 bases, with 8 bases between. Per the germline V gene, CDR1 is SGHTA and CDR2 is FQGNSA. This CDR3 has 14 amino acids. CDR3 protein: CASSPRSSNQPQHF. The DNA for the CDR3 is TGTGCCAGCAGCCCCAGGTCTAGCAATCAGCCCCAGCATTTT.

The chain has TRBV12-3 or TRBV12-4 and TRBJ1-2; D call uncertain. The CDR3 runs 11 residues. Trimming shortened V by 9 bases and J by 5 bases, and 10 bases separated the two germline ends. The CDR3 DNA is TGTGCCAGTGGTGCTCTTTATGGCTACACCTTC. This translates into CASGALYGYTF.

This clonotype has ten or more counts. The V gene is TRBV6-5, the J gene TRBJ2-1; D is unclear. Germline CDR1 and CDR2: MNHEY and SVGAGI. V shed 5 bases and J shed 3 bases, with 14 bases lying between them. The CDR3 length is 15 residues. CDR3 sequence: CASSTRVTLYNEQFF. As DNA, the CDR3 is TGTGCCAGCAGTACACGGGTGACTCTCTACAATGAGCAGTTCTTC.

The sample holds many counts of this clonotype. This chain joins TRBV20-1 and TRBJ1-2, with unresolved D. Trimming cost V 5 bases and J 4 bases, with 11 bases left between them. This CDR3 is 12 amino acids long. Germline V CDR1 and CDR2: DFQATT, SNEGSKA (reference sequence). CDR3 in amino acids: CSARPGFYGYTF. CDR3 in DNA: TGCAGTGCTCGACCGGGGTTCTATGGCTACACCTTC.

This clonotype was recorded a few times. CDR3 sequence reads: CASSLGQRYTDTQYF. CDR3 in DNA: TGTGCCAGCAGTTTAGGCCAGAGATACACAGATACGCAGTATTTT. V and J are TRBV6-5 and TRBJ2-3; D not certain. The germline V and J ends were trimmed by 4 bases and 2 bases, with 13 bases remaining between them. Germline values: CDR1 MNHEY, CDR2 SVGAGI. This CDR3 is 15 amino acids long.

This clonotype has just a few counts. V usage is TRBV28 and J usage is TRBJ2-7, with 10 bases matching TRBD2. Germline V CDR1 and CDR2: MDHEN, SYDVKM. J lost 5 bases, V lost 7 bases, and 8 bases had no gene match. The CDR3 loop spans 14 amino acids. CDR3 sequence reads: CASTAGLAGDEQYF. The CDR3 DNA follows: TGTGCCAGCACGGCCGGGCTAGCGGGGGACGAGCAGTACTTC.

This clonotype was picked up many times. The chain is built from TRBV5-1 and TRBJ2-2, with D perhaps TRBD2 (6 bases). The CDR3 contains 14 residues. V was trimmed by 0 bases and J by 7 bases, leaving 10 bases between them. From germline, CDR1 is SGHRS and CDR2 YFSETQ. This CDR3 reads CASSLVGTGGELFF. CDR3 bases: TGCGCCAGCAGCTTGGTTGGGACTGGCGGGGAGCTGTTTTTT.

This clonotype was seen more than once but under ten times. The chain couples TRBV4-3 to TRBJ2-7; TRBD1 matches at 7 bases. This CDR3 has 15 amino acids. From germline, CDR1 is LGHNA and CDR2 YSLEER. The V and J ends lost 0 bases and 2 bases, in that order; junction bases with no gene match: 4. The CDR3 bases are TGCGCCAGCAGCCAAGACTGGGACAGCCCCTACGAGCAGTACTTC. It specifies CASSQDWDSPYEQYF.

This clonotype was seen at least ten times. This chain links TRBV29-1 with TRBJ2-1; 10 positions agree with TRBD2. This CDR3 comprises 15 residues. From germline, CDR1 is SQVTM and CDR2 ANQGSEA. J lost 10 bases, V lost 6 bases, and 15 bases had no gene match. The CDR3 DNA sequence: TGCAGCGTCCCTACCAGCGGGGGGGCTGCGACGGAGCAGTTCTTC. It translates to CSVPTSGGAATEQFF.